This is a list of T cell receptor beta chains from one sample in a study of vaccination effects on CD4 cells after COVID-19. The antigens of these receptors remain unknown. The data were produced by immunoSEQ multiplex PCR, yet TCRdb's version contains in-frame clones alone and is incomplete. Seen here are 20,000 to 30,000 clones, under 75% observed once, and the top ten hold more than 15%. Material: CD4+ T cells from PBMCs cultured with SARS-CoV-2 spike peptides, obtained before COVID-19 vaccination. These receptors originate from a human donor who had a prior SARS-CoV-2 infection. CDR3s include the opening cysteine and the closing phenylalanine or tryptophan. A D gene is named only where the DNA matches it firmly. Clone size is given for some rows only: seen once, a few or many times, or a class if the clone is expanded.

v_call	j_call	d_call	clone_size	cdr3_aa	cdr3_nt
TRBV7-2	TRBJ1-1	TRBD1	NA	CASSIHRGRGEAFF	TGTGCCAGCAGCATCCACAGGGGGCGCGGGGAAGCTTTCTTT
TRBV7-2	TRBJ2-5	TRBD1	NA	CASSPPHQYRGKAQYF	TGTGCCAGCAGCCCCCCCCACCAATACAGGGGGAAGGCCCAGTACTTC
TRBV2	TRBJ1-2	NA	NA	CASSEYTSVYGYTF	TGTGCCAGCAGTGAATACACCTCCGTCTATGGCTACACCTTC
TRBV10-1	TRBJ1-6	NA	NA	CASSETPVLEHNSPLHF	TGCGCCAGCAGTGAGACGCCGGTCCTCGAACATAATTCACCCCTCCACTTT
TRBV10-3	TRBJ2-7	NA	NA	CAISGGGQGLYEQYF	TGTGCCATCAGTGGAGGGGGGCAGGGCCTTTACGAGCAGTACTTC
TRBV10-3	TRBJ2-2	TRBD1	few	CASHGTGDGGELFF	TGTGCCAGCCACGGGACAGGGGACGGCGGGGAGCTGTTTTTT
TRBV2	TRBJ2-1	TRBD2	NA	CASSRGLAGQGDYNEQFF	TGTGCCAGCAGTAGAGGACTAGCGGGCCAAGGAGATTACAATGAGCAGTTCTTC
TRBV20-1	TRBJ2-1	TRBD2	NA	CSATYPGGQFF	TGCAGTGCTACCTACCCGGGGGGGCAGTTCTTC
TRBV2	TRBJ1-2	NA	once	CVSKGQNYGYTF	TGTGTCAGCAAGGGGCAAAACTATGGCTACACCTTC
TRBV9	TRBJ2-1	TRBD2	NA	CASDAGGRNEQFF	TGTGCCAGCGATGCGGGGGGGCGCAATGAGCAGTTCTTC
TRBV15	TRBJ2-7	NA	NA	CATSRDLLAEQYF	TGTGCCACCAGCAGAGATTTGCTAGCCGAGCAGTACTTC
TRBV19	TRBJ2-6	NA	NA	CASSIQGAGANVLTF	TGTGCCAGTAGTATACAGGGAGCTGGGGCCAACGTCCTGACTTTC
TRBV29-1	TRBJ1-1	TRBD1	NA	CSVETGMNTEAFF	TGCAGCGTTGAGACAGGGATGAACACTGAAGCTTTCTTT
TRBV2	TRBJ2-7	NA	NA	CASSGPINPYEQYF	TGTGCCAGCAGTGGACCGATAAACCCCTACGAGCAGTACTTC
TRBV18	TRBJ2-3	TRBD2	NA	CASSPNSGRTDTQYF	TGTGCCAGCTCACCAAATAGCGGGAGAACAGATACGCAGTATTTT
TRBV12-3/TRBV12-4	TRBJ1-1	NA	NA	CASSLRRTTEAFF	TGTGCCAGCAGTCTCCGTAGGACCACTGAAGCTTTCTTT
TRBV6-5	TRBJ1-2	TRBD1	NA	CASSQGTETYGYTF	TGTGCCAGTTCACAGGGGACAGAAACCTATGGCTACACCTTC
TRBV5-1	TRBJ2-1	NA	NA	CASSLETGAYNEQFF	TGCGCCAGCAGCTTGGAGACGGGAGCTTACAATGAGCAGTTCTTC
TRBV24-1	TRBJ2-2	NA	few	CATSDFWGRNTGELFF	TGTGCCACCAGTGATTTTTGGGGCCGGAACACCGGGGAGCTGTTTTTT
TRBV6-5	TRBJ1-3	NA	NA	CASSLGRTDTGNTIYF	TGTGCCAGCAGTTTAGGACGGACCGACACTGGAAACACCATATATTTT
TRBV20-1	TRBJ2-1	NA	NA	CSVVLHEQFF	TGCAGTGTTGTTCTCCATGAGCAGTTCTTC
TRBV10-3	TRBJ1-1	NA	once	CAIRTGNNNKAFF	TGTGCCATCAGAACAGGGAATAATAATAAAGCTTTCTTT
TRBV2	TRBJ2-7	NA	NA	CASSPQTLSSYEQYF	TGTGCCAGCAGTCCTCAAACCCTTTCATCCTACGAGCAGTACTTC
TRBV2	TRBJ1-6	NA	NA	CASSEWGHYNSPLHF	TGTGCCAGCAGTGAATGGGGGCATTATAATTCACCCCTCCACTTT
TRBV29-1	TRBJ2-3	TRBD2	NA	CSVVAIAGGPRGPQDTQYF	TGCAGCGTGGTAGCTATAGCGGGGGGGCCGAGGGGACCCCAAGATACGCAGTATTTT
TRBV6-6	TRBJ1-4	TRBD1	NA	CASSAGQGAANEKLFF	TGTGCCAGCAGTGCGGGACAGGGTGCGGCTAATGAAAAACTGTTTTTT
TRBV4-3	TRBJ2-1	NA	NA	CASSQYRRFLGDEQFF	TGCGCCAGCAGCCAATACCGGCGATTCCTGGGGGATGAGCAGTTCTTC
TRBV3-1/TRBV3-2	TRBJ2-1	NA	NA	CASSRLANEQFF	TGTGCCAGCAGCAGGTTAGCGAATGAGCAGTTCTTC
TRBV23-1	TRBJ2-3	NA	NA	CASSPRQLRWDTDTQYF	TGCGCCAGCAGTCCTCGGCAGCTGCGCTGGGACACAGATACGCAGTATTTT
TRBV29-1	TRBJ2-2	NA	few	CSVVISGNTGELFF	TGCAGCGTTGTGATCTCAGGGAACACCGGGGAGCTGTTTTTT
TRBV6-2/TRBV6-3	TRBJ2-7	TRBD2	NA	CASSGRASGRPHEQYF	TGTGCCAGCAGTGGTCGGGCTAGCGGGAGGCCCCACGAGCAGTACTTC
TRBV3-1/TRBV3-2	TRBJ2-3	NA	NA	CASSQVVGSDTQYF	TGTGCCAGCAGCCAAGTGGTAGGATCCGATACGCAGTATTTT
TRBV5-1	TRBJ2-7	NA	few	CASSYGTDEQYF	TGCGCCAGCAGCTACGGGACGGACGAGCAGTACTTC
TRBV7-9	TRBJ2-1	TRBD2	NA	CASSSIAGVYNEQFF	TGTGCCAGCAGCTCGATAGCGGGGGTCTACAATGAGCAGTTCTTC
TRBV5-1	TRBJ2-5	NA	NA	CASAPGPSETQYF	TGCGCCAGCGCTCCGGGACCTTCAGAGACCCAGTACTTC
TRBV4-3	TRBJ1-5	NA	NA	CASSQDLGYPNQPQHF	TGCGCCAGCAGCCAAGATCTCGGGTATCCCAATCAGCCCCAGCATTTT
TRBV6-4	TRBJ2-2	NA	NA	CASSEQRDTGELFF	TGTGCCAGCAGTGAACAGCGAGACACCGGGGAGCTGTTTTTT